These 20 T cell receptor beta chains share one sample of origin, sequenced in a study of blood T cell repertoires in COVID-19. Only in-frame clones appear in the TCRdb table, and some are missing; sequencing was by immunoSEQ multiplex PCR. The repertoire holds about 200,000 clones, with more than 70% as singletons. What was sequenced was peripheral blood. These receptor sequences come from a woman aged 50 to 65 with acute or convalescent COVID-19.

The chain joins TRBV5-4 to TRBJ2-5, with TRBD1 matching over 7 bases. After removal of 4 bases from V and 4 bases from J, the junction contained 13 bases not matched to a gene. CDR1 is SGHNT, CDR2 YYREEE, per germline (reference sequence). This CDR3 has 16 residues. The DNA of the CDR3 is TGTGCCAGCAGCCCCAACGAGGGGGCGCTTGGAGAGACCCAGTACTTC. Translating gives CASSPNEGALGETQYF.

This sequence joins TRBV12-5 and TRBJ2-7; TRBD2 is a possible D gene (6 bases). The V end was cut by 6 bases, the J end by 2 bases, with 14 bases between. The germline gives CDR1 LGHNT, CDR2 FRNRAP. This CDR3 comprises 14 residues. CDR3 nucleotide sequence: TGTGCTAGTGGACGGGGACTCCCTCCCTACGAGCAGTACTTC. It translates to CASGRGLPPYEQYF. The entire variable domain, with the rest obtained from reference TRBV12-5 and TRBJ2-7, is as follows: DARVTQTPRHKVTEMGQEVTMRCQPILGHNTVFWYRQTMMQGLELLAYFRNRAPLDDSGMPKDRFSAEMPDATLATLKIQPSEPRDSAVYFCASGRGLPPYEQYFGPGTRLTVT.

This chain connects TRBV5-1 to TRBJ1-4; TRBD1 matches 7 bases. The germline V gene has CDR1 SGHRS and CDR2 YFSETQ. Losses at the gene ends were 5 bases for V and 8 bases for J; bases not matched to a gene: 6. The CDR3 covers 13 residues. The CDR3, as DNA: TGCGCCAGCAGTGTAGGAGGGGGCGAAAAACTGTTTTTT. It encodes CASSVGGGEKLFF.

In its sample, this clone was seen once. The chain uses TRBV28 and TRBJ2-7; D is ambiguous. The CDR3 sequence is 15 residues long. Trimming pared 5 bases from V and 3 bases from J, leaving 17 bases between. Germline V gene data show CDR1 as MDHEN and CDR2 as SYDVKM. Here the CDR3 DNA reads TGTGCCAGCAGTCCCTTTCTAGTAGCTTTCTACGAGCAGTACTTC. Its translation is CASSPFLVAFYEQYF.

The V and J genes are TRBV7-6 and TRBJ1-1; D perhaps matches TRBD1 (5 bases). Trimming stripped 0 bases from V and 7 bases from J, with 15 bases between. Germline V gene sequence: CDR1 SGHVS, CDR2 FNYEAQ. This CDR3 is 15 amino acids long. CDR3 in DNA: TGTGCCAGCAGCTTAGCGATCGATAGGGGCGATGAAGCTTTCTTT. Its translation: CASSLAIDRGDEAFF.

In this sample, this clone turned up once. The gene calls are TRBV19 and TRBJ2-1, with 7 bases aligning to TRBD1. The CDR3 runs to 14 residues. Germline V CDR1 and CDR2: LNHDA, SQIVND (reference sequence). V trimming: 5 bases; J trimming: 3 bases; junction bases outside the gene matches: 4. The CDR3 nucleotides are TGTGCCAGTAGTTGGGGACAGCTCTACAATGAGCAGTTCTTC. Amino acid sequence: CASSWGQLYNEQFF.

The CDR3 spells CASSLGPPSPEHTDTQYF. CDR3 DNA sequence: TGTGCCAGCAGCTTAGGTCCCCCTAGCCCAGAACACACAGATACGCAGTATTTT. V gene TRBV7-2 combines with J gene TRBJ2-3, with D possibly TRBD2 on 5 matching bases. The CDR3 loop spans 18 amino acids. Germline V gene data show CDR1 as SGHTA and CDR2 as FQGNSA. With 1 base removed from V and 2 bases from J, the gap between germline ends came to 19 bases.

The DNA of the CDR3 is TGTGCCAGCAGCTTATCCGGGACAGTTAATGAAAAACTGTTTTTT. Translating it yields CASSLSGTVNEKLFF. The genes are TRBV7-2 and TRBJ1-4; 7 nucleotides match TRBD1. The CDR3 sequence is 15 residues long. Germline V gene sequence: CDR1 SGHTA, CDR2 FQGNSA. V was pared by 2 bases and J by 4 bases, with 4 bases of the junction left unmatched.

V is TRBV7-2 and J is TRBJ2-5; D is possibly TRBD2 (5 bases). CDR1 and CDR2 (germline): SGHTA, FQGNSA. Deletions cut 5 bases from V and 4 bases from J, with 14 bases between. CDR3 size: 14 residues. CDR3 amino acids: CASSLNQRVETQYF. CDR3 nucleotides: TGTGCCAGCAGCCTAAATCAGAGGGTAGAGACCCAGTACTTC.

In this sample, this clone turned up a few times. The J gene is TRBJ2-7, the V gene TRBV28, with 9 bases that match TRBD1. The V gene's germline CDR1 is MDHEN and CDR2 SYDVKM. This CDR3 contains 12 residues. The V segment lost 6 bases and the J segment 3 bases; nucleotides outside the gene matches: 0. Here the CDR3 reads CASRDRGYEQYF. The CDR3 DNA reads as TGTGCCAGCAGGGACAGGGGCTACGAGCAGTACTTC.

The sample holds a few counts of this clone. This rearrangement joins TRBV30 to TRBJ1-1; D remains unclear. Germline assignment: CDR1 GTSNPN and CDR2 SVGIG (reference sequence). This CDR3 has 11 residues. The germline V and J ends were trimmed by 2 bases and 4 bases, with 5 bases remaining between them. CDR3 bases: TGTGCCTGGAGTCCAGGCACTGAAGCTTTCTTT. This gives the protein CAWSPGTEAFF.

The gene calls are TRBV28 and TRBJ2-3; no clear D gene. The germline V gene encodes CDR1 MDHEN and CDR2 SYDVKM. This CDR3 is built from 12 residues. Trimming shortened V by 6 bases and J by 5 bases, and 9 bases separated the two germline ends. The CDR3 DNA is TGTGCCAGCAGGGCTGATGAAGATACGCAGTATTTT. Its protein product is CASRADEDTQYF.

V and J are TRBV6-5 and TRBJ2-1; 8 bases match TRBD2. The CDR3 length is 16 residues. Trimming at V came to 2 bases and at J to 1 base, leaving 4 bases not matched to a gene. The germline CDR1 and CDR2 sequences are MNHEY and SVGAGI. CDR3 amino acids: CASSYSGSGSYNEQFF. The CDR3 region has the DNA TGTGCCAGCAGTTACAGCGGGAGTGGGTCCTACAATGAGCAGTTCTTC.

The rearrangement joins TRBV11-2 to TRBJ2-2; 11 bases agree with TRBD2. The germline V gene has CDR1 SGHAT and CDR2 FQNNGV. J was trimmed by 4 bases and V by 5 bases; bases with no gene match: 12. The CDR3 is 18 residues long. The CDR3 nucleotides read TGTGCCAGCAGCCCCTTGGCCCTAGCGGGAGGTGGCACCGGGGAGCTGTTTTTT. As protein: CASSPLALAGGGTGELFF.

The V gene is TRBV7-9, the J gene TRBJ1-2, with 8 bases aligning to TRBD1. The germline CDR1 and CDR2 sequences are SEHNR and FQNEAQ (reference sequence). J gave up 4 bases and V 4 bases, and 5 bases lay outside the gene matches. This CDR3 is built from 14 residues. This chain's CDR3 is CASSSNQGAYGYTF. The CDR3 DNA is TGTGCCAGCAGCTCAAATCAGGGGGCCTATGGCTACACCTTC.

The chain has TRBV7-8 and TRBJ1-3, with D maybe TRBD1 (5 bases). The CDR3 covers 15 residues. Germline V gene sequence: CDR1 SGHVS, CDR2 FQNEAQ. The ends were cut back, 0 bases at V and 2 bases at J, with 8 bases in the middle. The CDR3 nucleotides read TGTGCCAGCAGCTTAGCGATACAGGCTGGAAACACCATATATTTT. As protein: CASSLAIQAGNTIYF.

J is TRBJ2-7 and V is TRBV11-2, with 7 positions matching TRBD1. Germline values: CDR1 SGHAT, CDR2 FQNNGV. CDR3 size: 15 residues. V was pared by 5 bases and J by 0 bases, with 7 bases of the junction left unmatched. The CDR3 sequence: CASSRRDSVSYEQYF. In nucleotides, the CDR3 is TGTGCCAGCAGCCGCCGGGACAGCGTCTCCTACGAGCAGTACTTC.

This clone was seen more than once but under ten times. The chain couples TRBV10-3 to TRBJ1-5; TRBD1 matches at 7 bases. CDR3 length: 14 amino acids. Germline assignment: CDR1 ENHRY and CDR2 SYGVKD. V lost 3 bases, J lost 7 bases, and 6 bases stayed unmatched. The CDR3 DNA reads as TGTGCCATCAGTGAAGGAGGGGGCGGCCAGCCCCAGCATTTT. It is translated as CAISEGGGGQPQHF.

The CDR3 sequence is CASSLGVGSPLHF. Written as DNA, the CDR3 is TGTGCCAGCAGCTTAGGGGTGGGTTCACCCCTCCACTTT. J is TRBJ1-6 and V is TRBV3-1 (or the pseudogene TRBV3-2), with D tentatively TRBD1 (5 bases). V lost 5 bases and J 9 bases, leaving 11 bases between the germline ends. Germline CDR1 LGHDT, CDR2 YNNKEL (reference sequence). The length of the CDR3 is 13 residues.

This clone was counted a few times. The V call is TRBV5-6, the J call TRBJ1-5; TRBD1 might be the D (5 bases). The germline CDR1 and CDR2 sequences are SGHDT and YYEEEE. Trimming took off 4 bases at V and 9 bases at J, with 14 bases between the two ends. The CDR3 extends over 13 amino acids. CDR3 in DNA: TGTGCCAGCAGCGTGGGACCCGGGGGGCCCCAGCATTTT. This codes for CASSVGPGGPQHF.